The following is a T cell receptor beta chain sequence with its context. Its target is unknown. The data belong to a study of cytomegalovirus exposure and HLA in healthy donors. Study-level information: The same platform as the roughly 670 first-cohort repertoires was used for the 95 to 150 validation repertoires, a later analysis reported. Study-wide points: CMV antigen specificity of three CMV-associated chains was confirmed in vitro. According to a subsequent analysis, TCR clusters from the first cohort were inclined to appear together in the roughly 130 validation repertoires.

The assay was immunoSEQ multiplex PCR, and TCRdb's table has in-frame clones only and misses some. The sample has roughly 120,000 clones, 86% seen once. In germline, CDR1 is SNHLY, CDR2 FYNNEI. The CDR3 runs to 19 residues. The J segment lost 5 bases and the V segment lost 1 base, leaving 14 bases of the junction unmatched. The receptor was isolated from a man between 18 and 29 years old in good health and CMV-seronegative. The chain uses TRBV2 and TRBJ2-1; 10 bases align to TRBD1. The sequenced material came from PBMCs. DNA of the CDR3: TGTGCCAGCAGTGAAGATGAGGGGGGACAGGGGAATTATCACAATGAGCAGTTCTTC. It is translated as CASSEDEGGQGNYHNEQFF.